The entry below describes one TCR beta chain. The antigen remains unidentified. These data are taken from a study of shared clonotypes between healthy human individuals. Study-level points and caveats: Clonotypes shared by all four donors outscored non-shared clonotypes in generation probability.

The germline gives CDR1 MDHEN, CDR2 SYDVKM. The CDR3 spans 14 residues. V lost 7 bases and J lost 7, with 17 bases in between. The naive CD8 population came from CD45RO-negative cells selected for CCR7, without terminally differentiated effector memory CD45RA+ cells. Assay execution took place at the deep level. Genomic DNA (from each subset) was split evenly across several immunoSEQ plates. In the authors' methods: ImmunoSEQ junction-only sequences lacked quality scores, so their filtering differed. Sequencing was performed with immunoSEQ multiplex PCR; in TCRdb, only in-frame clones are kept and a portion is missing. The DNA was the basis for D and trimming; V, J and clone size are from that table. The repertoire holds approximately 720,000 clones, with about 90% as singletons.

Material: naive CD8+ T cells sorted from blood. The V gene is TRBV28, the J gene TRBJ1-5; the D is unclear. The TCR originated in a man aged 25-40 years in good health. The CDR3 spells CASTPHGSVQPQHF. In DNA form, the CDR3 reads TGTGCCAGCACCCCACATGGGTCGGTGCAGCCCCAGCATTTT.